The rows below give T cell receptor beta chains drawn from one sample of a study of blood T cells in healthy people across ages. TCRdb reanalysed the 5' RACE reads using MiXCR and keeps one entry per CDR3 protein. The sample records 1.8 million or so distinct CDR3 sequences, roughly two fifths being singletons. Sequenced: blood. The receptors come from a human donor in good health. CDR3s include the opening cysteine and the closing phenylalanine or tryptophan. A D gene is named only where the DNA matches it firmly. Clone size, where shown, is once, few, many, or a class for clones that have expanded.

NA | TRBJ1-2 | TRBV24-1 | NA | CATSDGDNPYTF | TGTGCCACCAGTGATGGGGACAATCCCTACACCTTC
few | TRBJ2-6 | TRBV11-2 | NA | CASSSIGQARSGANVLTF | TGTGCCAGCAGCTCAATCGGGCAGGCTCGTTCTGGGGCCAACGTCCTGACTTTC
few | TRBJ2-3 | TRBV24-1 | TRBD1 | CATSDPRQGTDTQYF | TGTGCCACCAGTGATCCGCGACAGGGAACAGATACGCAGTATTTT
many | TRBJ2-1 | TRBV20-1 | TRBD2 | CSASIPTSGDHNEQFF | TGCAGTGCTAGTATACCGACTAGCGGGGACCACAATGAGCAGTTCTTC
NA | TRBJ2-1 | TRBV6-6 | NA | CASSSYTDNEQFF | TGTGCCAGCAGTTCCTATACCGACAATGAGCAGTTCTTC
few | TRBJ2-1 | TRBV6-5 | NA | CASSFRVGEQFF | TGTGCCAGCAGTTTTCGGGTGGGCGAGCAGTTCTTC
NA | TRBJ2-3 | TRBV7-9 | TRBD2 | CASSLPGLAGSTDTQYF | TGTGCCAGCAGCTTACCCGGACTAGCGGGAAGCACAGATACGCAGTATTTT
few | TRBJ2-5 | TRBV7-2 | TRBD2 | CASSLPTSGEETQYF | TGTGCCAGCAGCTTACCGACTAGCGGGGAAGAGACCCAGTACTTC
NA | TRBJ2-7 | TRBV29-1 | TRBD2 | CSVDGSGGASEQYF | TGCAGCGTCGACGGTAGCGGGGGGGCCTCCGAGCAGTACTTC
NA | TRBJ2-5 | TRBV6-2/TRBV6-3 | TRBD2 | CASSSHPGTTIGTQYF | TGTGCCAGCAGTTCCCACCCAGGGACTACGATCGGGACCCAGTACTTC
few | TRBJ2-7 | TRBV11-2 | NA | CASSLGLHTNYEQYF | TGTGCCAGCAGCTTGGGACTGCACACTAACTACGAGCAGTACTTC
NA | TRBJ1-2 | TRBV5-1 | NA | CASSLEAARSDTF | TGCGCCAGCAGCTTGGAAGCGGCCCGATCGGACACCTTC
NA | TRBJ2-3 | TRBV15 | NA | CATSRDSGYLVDTQYF | TGTGCCACCAGCAGAGATTCTGGTTACCTTGTGGATACGCAGTATTTT
NA | TRBJ2-3 | TRBV29-1 | NA | CSVPLRGTTDTQYF | TGCAGCGTACCCCTCAGGGGCACAACAGATACGCAGTATTTT
NA | TRBJ1-5 | TRBV28 | NA | CAGRDRHRYSNQPQHF | TGTGCCGGCAGGGATCGACACAGGTATAGCAATCAGCCCCAGCATTTT
NA | TRBJ2-3 | TRBV12-3/TRBV12-4 | NA | CASSWGAAADTQYF | TGTGCCAGCAGTTGGGGGGCGGCTGCAGATACGCAGTATTTT